This TCR beta chain came from a study of T cell responses to AZD1222 COVID-19 vaccine. Produced via immunoSEQ multiplex PCR; TCRdb's table is partial and in-frame only. The sample includes about 59,000 clones, roughly nine tenths of them seen just once. Pooled samples include second doses given at about 4 or 12 weeks. In germline, CDR1 is SGHNT, CDR2 YENEEA. The CDR3 spans 13 residues. The V and J ends lost 3 bases and 6 bases respectively, with 11 bases between them. Regarding the study as a whole: Spike-wide coverage was observed for vaccine-associated CD4 TCRs, with dominant responses at 160-218 and 743-854. Epitopes outside B.1.351 and B.1.1.7 mutated regions reportedly drew nearly half of spike TCRs. Females outnumbered males among donors, who were mostly white British; clonal diversity was possibly underestimated.

Of note for this clone: Antigen: not known.

Sequencing used peripheral blood, obtained 28 days after the second AZD1222 dose. This chain uses TRBV11-3 with TRBJ1-1, with a tentative D call TRBD1 (6 bases). The sequence was obtained from an adult who received the AZD1222 COVID-19 vaccine. The CDR3 DNA follows: TGTGCCAGCAGCTTCTACAGGGAATCTGAAGCTTTCTTT. Its protein product is CASSFYRESEAFF.